This TCR beta chain was sequenced during a study of cytomegalovirus exposure and HLA in healthy donors. Concerning this clone: Antigen: not known.

Researchers ran the PCR with 60 Vbeta and 13 Jbeta primers. Profiled with immunoSEQ multiplex PCR; TCRdb holds only in-frame clones, not every one. The sample lists tens of thousands of clones; over 60% were seen once. Broader study findings: In all likelihood, a cluster of highly shared sequence variants was a sequencing artifact.

This receptor was identified in a woman in her thirties or forties in good health and CMV-seropositive. The specimen was PBMCs.

The CDR3 protein is CASSKTSGGTYNEQFF. The CDR3, as DNA: TGTGCCAGTAGTAAGACTAGCGGGGGGACCTACAATGAGCAGTTCTTC. The rearrangement uses TRBV19 and TRBJ2-1; 13 bases fit TRBD2. Trimming cost V 4 bases and J 2 bases; bases outside gene matches: 2. The CDR3 is 16 amino acids. CDR1 and CDR2 from the germline V gene are LNHDA and SQIVND (reference sequence). The variable domain in full, with the rest retrieved from reference TRBV19 and TRBJ2-1, is DGGITQSPKYLFRKEGQNVTLSCEQNLNHDAMYWYRQDPGQGLRLIYYSQIVNDFQKGDIAEGYSVSREKKESFPLTVTSAQKNPTAFYLCASSKTSGGTYNEQFFGPGTRLTVL.